This T cell receptor (beta chain) was profiled in a study of early T cells in non-severe SARS-CoV-2 infection. Unique molecular identifiers (one per individual cDNA molecule) were attached. One entry per CDR3 protein results from TCRdb running MiXCR on the 5' RACE reads. The sample shows tens of thousands of distinct CDR3 sequences, 8.5% to 12% of them seen only once. The ends were cut back, 0 bases at V and 7 bases at J, with 8 bases in the middle. The CDR3 is made up of 12 amino acids. CDR1 is SGHRS and CDR2 is YFSETQ in the germline V gene. This chain uses TRBV5-1 with TRBJ2-7; TRBD2 is a possible D gene (5 bases). Sequences were obtained from whole blood. The origin of this receptor is an adult who was a healthcare worker with PCR-confirmed SARS-CoV-2 infection or an uninfected control (not recorded which). DNA of the CDR3: TGCGCCAGCAGCTTGGTAGGACTGGAGCAGTACTTC. Amino acids: CASSLVGLEQYF.